The source of this T cell receptor (beta chain) is a study of blood T cell repertoires in COVID-19. Turning to the study itself: Spain, Italy and the United States supplied samples that represented acute and convalescent COVID-19. In each case, the material was cDNA or gDNA derived from T cells, B-cell-depleted T cells, or PBMCs.

Original processing notes: Amplifying reference gene primers gave estimates of nucleated cell counts. The repertoire was sequenced with immunoSEQ multiplex PCR; TCRdb's copy has only in-frame clones and lacks some. The V and J calls and clone size were taken over from that table, and D and trimming were inferred from the DNA. The data show tens of thousands of clones, approximately 82% seen once. Per germline, CDR1 LGHNT and CDR2 FRNRAP. The CDR3 spans 12 residues. V was shortened by 6 bases and J by 5 bases, with 10 bases between the two germline ends. The chain carries TRBV12-5 and TRBJ1-1; D might be TRBD1 (6 bases). Material for sequencing was peripheral blood. The clonotype comes from an older woman with acute or convalescent COVID-19. The CDR3 loop reads CASGHRVTEAFF. For the CDR3, the DNA is TGTGCTAGTGGCCACAGGGTGACTGAAGCTTTCTTT.